The next 18 T cell receptor beta chains were all read from a single sample in a study of shared clonotypes between healthy human individuals (dated by TCRdb to between 2020 and 2021). Receptor amplification or capture employed the immunoSEQ multiplex PCR assay. Entries here come from immuneACCESS through TCRdb and include only in-frame sequences with V and J called. Some clones fail to appear in such tables; in the studies checked, an unresolved V gene covers under half of the shortfall, and the cause of the remainder is unknown. Counted in this sample were 2 million to 2.5 million clones; 93% of them appeared once. Jointly, the top ten make up 0.3% to 0.4% of the sample. The specimen sequenced was naive CD4+ T cells from PBMCs. The intended sense of this specimen's cell subset or site label: CD45RA+ positively selected. These receptors were taken from a man between 18 and 29 years old in good health. Some clones in this sample may be carry-over from other donors' samples.

The chain couples TRBV18 to TRBJ2-1; D possibly corresponds to TRBD2 (5 bases). Per the germline V gene, CDR1 is KGHSH and CDR2 is LQKENI. The CDR3 length is 17 residues. Trimming pared 0 bases from V and 1 base from J, leaving 13 bases between. CDR3 residues: CASSPPGGLESYNEQFF. The CDR3, as DNA: TGTGCCAGCTCACCACCAGGAGGCCTGGAGTCCTACAATGAGCAGTTCTTC.

Concerning this clone: Other DNA sequences in this specimen translate into the identical CDR3. The rearrangement uses TRBV5-1 and TRBJ1-1; D possibly corresponds to TRBD1 (5 bases). V lost 3 bases to trimming and J lost 4 bases, with 10 bases between them. CDR1 and CDR2 from the germline V gene are SGHRS and YFSETQ. This CDR3 contains 13 residues. The CDR3 loop is CASSSGGGTEAFF. The CDR3 DNA follows: TGCGCCAGCAGCTCCGGGGGAGGCACTGAAGCTTTCTTT.

The V gene is TRBV11-2, the J gene TRBJ2-2, with 11 nucleotides matching TRBD2. CDR3 size: 18 residues. Germline CDR1 SGHAT, CDR2 FQNNGV. V gave up 4 bases and J gave up 0 bases; unmatched junction bases: 7. CDR3 region: CASSSRLAGLSNTGELFF. The CDR3 coding sequence is TGTGCCAGCAGCTCCCGACTAGCGGGACTATCGAACACCGGGGAGCTGTTTTTT. Using reference TRBV11-2 and TRBJ2-2 for the parts outside the CDR3, the full variable domain is EAGVAQSPRYKIIEKRQSVAFWCNPISGHATLYWYQQILGQGPKLLIQFQNNGVVDDSQLPKDRFSAERLKGVDSTLKIQPAKLEDSAVYLCASSSRLAGLSNTGELFFGEGSRLTVL.

J is TRBJ2-7 and V is TRBV28; D possibly corresponds to TRBD2 (5 bases). Germline assignment: CDR1 MDHEN and CDR2 SYDVKM. This CDR3 is 18 amino acids long. Deletions cut 1 base from V and 7 bases from J, with 26 bases between. CDR3 amino acids: CASSLFSGSADPLREQYF. CDR3 bases: TGTGCCAGCAGTTTATTCTCGGGGTCCGCGGACCCTTTGAGGGAGCAGTACTTC.

The chain is built from TRBV19 and TRBJ2-3; perhaps TRBD1 as D (6 bases). Between the trimmed V and J ends, which lost 5 bases and 5 bases, there was a span of 14 bases. This CDR3 region has 14 residues. Germline V lookup: CDR1 LNHDA, CDR2 SQIVND (reference sequence). The CDR3 reads CASSQGRAEDTQYF. The DNA for the CDR3 is TGTGCCAGTAGTCAGGGGAGAGCTGAAGATACGCAGTATTTT.

The chain carries TRBV28 and TRBJ1-4; weak D call: TRBD1 (6 bases). The CDR3 spans 15 residues. V dropped 7 bases and J dropped 5 bases, with 17 bases sitting between them. Germline CDR1 and CDR2: MDHEN and SYDVKM. The CDR3, as DNA: TGTGCCAGCACCGCAGGGGCAGGGATCAATGAAAAACTGTTTTTT. This codes for CASTAGAGINEKLFF.

The chain couples TRBV9 to TRBJ1-1; TRBD1 might be the D (5 bases). Germline-derived CDR1 and CDR2 are SGDLS and YYNGEE. V was cut by 6 bases and J by 0 bases, with 9 bases left in between. This CDR3 spans 13 amino acids. CDR3 amino acids: CASTGTVNTEAFF. CDR3 DNA sequence: TGTGCCAGCACCGGGACGGTGAACACTGAAGCTTTCTTT.

The CDR3 spells CASSTPPGQGATEAFF. CDR3 in DNA: TGTGCCAGTAGTACCCCCCCGGGACAGGGGGCCACTGAAGCTTTCTTT. The V call is TRBV19, the J call TRBJ1-1; 12 bases align to TRBD1. CDR3 size: 16 residues. V lost 4 bases and J lost 4; bases outside the gene matches: 7. The V gene's germline CDR1 is LNHDA and CDR2 SQIVND (reference sequence).

The rearrangement joins TRBV7-2 to TRBJ1-3; D might be TRBD1 (5 bases). The CDR3 has 14 residues. V dropped 5 bases and J dropped 3 bases, with 11 bases sitting between them. CDR1 and CDR2 from the germline V gene are SGHTA and FQGNSA. CDR3 loop: CASSLQGGGNTIYF. In DNA form, the CDR3 reads TGTGCCAGCAGCCTCCAGGGAGGTGGAAACACCATATATTTT.

On this clone itself: The sample has other DNA sequences that encode this CDR3 too. The chain uses TRBV18 and TRBJ2-5; D is unclear. CDR1 is KGHSH, CDR2 LQKENI, per germline. With 1 base removed from V and 5 bases from J, the gap between germline ends came to 5 bases. The CDR3 is 12 residues long. The CDR3 spells CASSPLPETQYF. CDR3 nucleotide sequence: TGTGCCAGCTCACCACTTCCCGAGACCCAGTACTTC.

This clone has just one count. V usage is TRBV5-1 and J usage is TRBJ2-7, with a possible D match to TRBD1 (5 bases). Germline assignment: CDR1 SGHRS and CDR2 YFSETQ. The CDR3 spans 13 residues. V lost 5 bases and J lost 1, with 10 bases in between. The chain's CDR3 is CASSDSLSYEQYF. As DNA, the CDR3 is TGCGCCAGCAGTGACAGTCTATCCTACGAGCAGTACTTC.

The chain uses TRBV10-1 and TRBJ2-2, with D perhaps TRBD2 (5 bases). The CDR3 has 17 amino acids. Germline CDR1 is WNHNN and CDR2 is SYGVQD (reference sequence). V lost 6 bases, J lost 0 bases, and 17 bases lay in between. The CDR3 region is CASSPRGGGANTGELFF. The CDR3 DNA follows: TGCGCCAGCAGCCCTCGGGGTGGCGGAGCGAACACCGGGGAGCTGTTTTTT.

The table lists this clone with a count of one. The chain carries TRBV7-9 and TRBJ2-7, with 8 bases matching TRBD1. In germline, CDR1 is SEHNR, CDR2 FQNEAQ (reference sequence). The junction had 8 bases not matched to a gene; V was cut back by 6 bases and J by 4 bases. This CDR3 has 14 residues. This CDR3 reads CASRQDRDSYEQYF. DNA for the CDR3: TGTGCCAGCAGACAGGACAGGGACTCATACGAGCAGTACTTC.

The chain has TRBV7-2 and TRBJ1-2; perhaps TRBD1 as D (6 bases). V lost 11 bases, J lost 0 bases, and 13 bases lay in between. The CDR3 runs to 13 residues. The germline V gene has CDR1 SGHTA and CDR2 FQGNSA. CDR3 residues: CAYARGPNYGYTF. CDR3 bases: TGTGCCTACGCCAGGGGTCCTAACTATGGCTACACCTTC.

The rearrangement links TRBV28 to TRBJ1-2, with TRBD1 matching over 9 bases. This CDR3 region has 15 residues. Germline CDR1 reads MDHEN; CDR2 reads SYDVKM. J was trimmed by 2 bases and V by 3 bases; bases with no gene match: 4. CDR3 nucleotides: TGTGCCAGCAGTTTCCGGACAGGGGAGAACTATGGCTACACCTTC. Amino acid sequence: CASSFRTGENYGYTF.

The chain is built from TRBV10-3 and TRBJ2-7; 8 bases are shared with TRBD2. The CDR3 spans 12 residues. V was pared by 10 bases and J by 0 bases, with 2 bases of the junction left unmatched. The V gene's germline CDR1 is ENHRY and CDR2 SYGVKD. The CDR3 nucleotides are TGTGCCACCGGGACTAGCTCCTACGAGCAGTACTTC. As protein: CATGTSSYEQYF.

The chain is built from TRBV19 and TRBJ2-1; D could derive from TRBD1 or TRBD2 (5 bases each). CDR3 size: 14 residues. Per germline, CDR1 LNHDA and CDR2 SQIVND (reference sequence). V dropped 3 bases and J dropped 12 bases, with 18 bases sitting between them. The CDR3 protein is CASSIVGTLRAQFF. Here the CDR3 DNA reads TGTGCCAGTAGTATCGTCGGGACCCTGCGGGCGCAGTTCTTC. Complete variable domain (other parts from reference TRBV19 and TRBJ2-1): DGGITQSPKYLFRKEGQNVTLSCEQNLNHDAMYWYRQDPGQGLRLIYYSQIVNDFQKGDIAEGYSVSREKKESFPLTVTSAQKNPTAFYLCASSIVGTLRAQFFGPGTRLTVL.

The rearrangement joins TRBV5-4 to TRBJ1-2; TRBD1 matches at 7 bases. The V segment lost 2 bases and the J segment 1 base; nucleotides outside the gene matches: 2. CDR3 size: 14 residues. CDR1 is SGHNT and CDR2 is YYREEE in the germline V gene (reference sequence). The CDR3 DNA is TGTGCCAGCAGCTTTGACAGGGATAACTATGGCTACACCTTC. It is translated as CASSFDRDNYGYTF.